One sample yielded the 10 T cell receptor beta chains listed below, sequenced in a study of blood T cell repertoires in COVID-19. Profiled with immunoSEQ multiplex PCR; TCRdb holds only in-frame clones, not every one. The sample holds 350,000 to 400,000 clones, roughly nine tenths seen once. What was sequenced was peripheral blood. The receptor source for this set is a woman under 40 with COVID-19, enrolled during active disease.

This clone was picked up one time. This rearrangement joins TRBV5-1 to TRBJ2-1; D may be TRBD2 (5 bases). Trimming took 0 bases from V and 2 from J, leaving 15 bases between them. Germline V lookup: CDR1 SGHRS, CDR2 YFSETQ. The CDR3 is 17 amino acids. This CDR3 is CASSLVPTGETYNEQFF. CDR3 DNA: TGCGCCAGCAGCTTGGTTCCAACCGGGGAGACCTACAATGAGCAGTTCTTC.

V gene TRBV27 combines with J gene TRBJ1-2; D remains ambiguous. CDR3 size: 13 residues. V gave up 5 bases and J gave up 3 bases, with 10 bases separating them. Looked up from germline, CDR1 is MNHEY and CDR2 is SMNVEV (reference sequence). CDR3 region: CASSQQRDYGYTF. For the CDR3, the DNA is TGTGCCAGCAGTCAACAGAGGGACTATGGCTACACCTTC.

This clone occurred a few times. This chain joins TRBV5-1 and TRBJ1-6; 8 bases align to TRBD1. The CDR3 is 14 amino acids. The germline V gene has CDR1 SGHRS and CDR2 YFSETQ. V trimming: 4 bases; J trimming: 8 bases; junction bases outside the gene matches: 5. Written as DNA, the CDR3 is TGCGCCAGCAGCCCAGGACAGGGTTATTCACCCCTCCACTTT. It codes for CASSPGQGYSPLHF.

V usage is TRBV5-6 and J usage is TRBJ1-5; no definite D call. This CDR3 has 17 amino acids. Germline-derived CDR1 and CDR2 are SGHDT and YYEEEE. Trimming took off 4 bases at V and 3 bases at J, with 20 bases between the two ends. The CDR3 DNA reads TGTGCCAGCAGCCCTAGCTGGGCCGGGCCTTTCAATCAGCCCCAGCATTTT. This encodes CASSPSWAGPFNQPQHF.

The chain is built from TRBV4-3 and TRBJ1-1; D unclear. This CDR3 comprises 12 residues. With 2 bases removed from V and 7 bases from J, the gap between germline ends came to 8 bases. Germline assignment: CDR1 LGHNA and CDR2 YSLEER. CDR3 sequence: CASSQHGFEAFF. The CDR3 DNA sequence: TGCGCCAGCAGCCAACACGGGTTTGAAGCTTTCTTT.

The V gene is TRBV19, the J gene TRBJ2-1, with 8 nucleotides matching TRBD1. The J segment lost 4 bases and the V segment lost 3 bases, leaving 14 bases of the junction unmatched. The CDR3 runs to 18 residues. From germline, CDR1 is LNHDA and CDR2 SQIVND (reference sequence). CDR3 sequence: CASSMSQGAGTRYNEQFF. The CDR3 coding sequence is TGTGCCAGTAGTATGTCGCAGGGGGCAGGGACGCGGTACAATGAGCAGTTCTTC.

This sequence joins TRBV14 and TRBJ1-6, with 10 bases that match TRBD1. The CDR3 consists of 16 residues. CDR1 and CDR2 (germline): SGHDN, FVKESK. Germline trimming cut 2 bases from V and 7 bases from J; bases unmatched to any gene: 5. CDR3 in DNA: TGTGCCAGCAGCCAATTCTTGGGACAGGGGAATTCACCCCTCCACTTT. It translates to CASSQFLGQGNSPLHF.

The rearrangement links TRBV10-3 to TRBJ1-4, with 8 bases that match TRBD1. CDR1 and CDR2 from the germline V gene are ENHRY and SYGVKD. The CDR3 is made up of 15 amino acids. V gave up 2 bases and J gave up 8 bases; unmatched junction bases: 7. In nucleotides, the CDR3 is TGTGCCATCAGTGAGCCCCGACAGGGGAGAGAAAAACTGTTTTTT. Its translation: CAISEPRQGREKLFF.

The chain recombines TRBV27 with TRBJ1-2, with 7 positions matching TRBD1. The CDR3 is made up of 15 amino acids. The V gene end was trimmed by 6 bases and the J gene end by 3 bases; junction bases not matched to a gene: 10. Per the germline V gene, CDR1 is MNHEY and CDR2 is SMNVEV (reference sequence). CDR3 nucleotides: TGTGCCAGCAGGGTCCGGACAGGCAGGGACTATGGCTACACCTTC. This encodes CASRVRTGRDYGYTF.

This chain uses TRBV10-2 with TRBJ2-2; TRBD1 matches 12 bases. The germline V gene has CDR1 WSHSY and CDR2 SAAADI. The CDR3 extends over 15 amino acids. The J segment lost 6 bases and the V segment lost 7 bases, leaving 6 bases of the junction unmatched. In DNA, the CDR3 is TGCGCCAGCACTGGGACAGGGGGCTGGGCCGGGGAGCTGTTTTTT. Translating gives CASTGTGGWAGELFF.